This TCR beta chain stems from a study of cytomegalovirus exposure and HLA in healthy donors. Whole-study findings and limits: Earlier analysis yielded a pattern in which most TCR beta V segments were productive about 90% or about 30% of the time.

The PCR was carried out with 60 Vbeta primers and 13 Jbeta primers. Sequenced by immunoSEQ multiplex PCR; TCRdb stores in-frame clones only, minus some. The table has about 140,000 clones, 60% to 80% seen once. In regard to this clone: Its target is not known.

The CDR3 is made up of 14 amino acids. Trimming cost V 2 bases and J 6 bases; bases outside gene matches: 2. CDR1 and CDR2 (germline): MNHNY, SVGAGI (reference sequence). The gene calls are TRBV6-6 and TRBJ2-1; the match to TRBD2 covers 9 bases. The sequenced sample consisted of PBMCs. The TCR was taken from a middle-aged man in good health and CMV-seronegative. CDR3 DNA: TGTGCCAGCAGTTACGGCGGGGGGGCCAATGAGCAGTTCTTC. Translated, it gives CASSYGGGANEQFF.